This T cell receptor (beta chain) originates from a study of breast tumors, draining lymph nodes, adjacent tissues. Study-level points and caveats: Tumor and nontumor repertoires were significantly more similar in luminal-like than in basal-like breast cancer. Tumors had less TCR diversity than lymph nodes, more than nontumor tissue. Most tumor T cells seemingly derive from lymph node, then expand in tumor.

Notes on this clonotype: Its target is not known.

The CDR3 totals 14 residues. The germline V gene has CDR1 LNHDA and CDR2 SQIVND (reference sequence). The ends lost 6 bases at V and 2 bases at J; junction bases unmatched: 5. Axillary draining lymph nodes of breast cancer patients supplied the node samples. A single record per CDR3 protein comes from TCRdb applying MiXCR to the multiplex PCR reads. The sample shows approximately 130,000 distinct CDR3 sequences, 20% to 25% of them seen only once. Material for sequencing was axillary lymph node tissue. The clonotype originates from a female donor with breast cancer. Some clones in this sample may be carry-over from other donors' samples. The chain has TRBV19 and TRBJ2-5, with TRBD1 identical over 8 bases. The CDR3 protein is CASRPGTGQETQYF. CDR3 in DNA: TGTGCCAGTAGGCCCGGGACAGGTCAAGAGACCCAGTACTTC.